The 8 T cell receptor beta chains given below trace back to one sample, sequenced in a study (dated by TCRdb to between 2014 and 2017). The library was produced with 5' RACE. The run used an Illumina MiSeq. TCRdb redid the processing of the public reads, applying fastp at Q25 and MiXCR, and retained in-frame beta chains. Each record represents a unique CDR3 protein, reported with the most common genes and DNA among its rows. The sample table lists some 7,900 distinct CDR3 sequences, around 53% of them with a count of one. The ten biggest clones cover around 5% of the sample. The sample comprised memory CD4+ T cells sorted from a lymph node. Per the publication, the cell subset or site label means: memory CD4+ T cells, CD4+CD45RO+CD25-. Receptors were obtained from a female donor with breast cancer.

This chain links TRBV7-2 with TRBJ2-4; D remains ambiguous. CDR1 is SGHTA and CDR2 is FQGNSA in the germline V gene. The CDR3 is made up of 17 amino acids. Trimming left V 5 bases short and J 0 bases short, with 17 bases between. The CDR3 loop is CASSPRRANVAKNIQYF. In DNA, the CDR3 is TGTGCCAGCAGCCCTCGTAGGGCTAACGTAGCCAAAAACATTCAGTACTTC.

This rearrangement joins TRBV27 to TRBJ2-1, with TRBD2 identical over 7 bases. The CDR3 spans 14 residues. The V and J ends lost 5 bases and 1 base, in that order; junction bases with no gene match: 2. CDR1 and CDR2 from the germline V gene are MNHEY and SMNVEV (reference sequence). This CDR3 reads CASSRAGSYNEQFF. Here the CDR3 DNA reads TGTGCCAGCAGTAGAGCGGGGTCCTACAATGAGCAGTTCTTC.

The chain employs TRBV20-1 and TRBJ1-2; a weak D match, TRBD1 (5 bases). Germline V lookup: CDR1 DFQATT, CDR2 SNEGSKA (reference sequence). V lost 3 bases, J lost 0 bases, and 11 bases lay in between. CDR3 length: 14 residues. This CDR3 is CSARTEEANYGYTF. In nucleotides, the CDR3 is TGCAGTGCTAGGACAGAGGAAGCTAACTATGGCTACACCTTC.

The rearrangement links TRBV12-3 or TRBV12-4 to TRBJ1-1, with TRBD1 matching over 7 bases. The CDR3 sequence is 15 residues long. Losses at the gene ends were 7 bases for V and 4 bases for J; bases not matched to a gene: 12. The CDR3, as DNA: TGTGCCAGCACCCAAGGACAGGTGATTTTCACTGAAGCTTTCTTT. It translates to CASTQGQVIFTEAFF.

This clonotype was seen a handful of times. The rearrangement joins TRBV12-3 or TRBV12-4 to TRBJ2-2, with D possibly being TRBD2 (5 bases). The CDR3 is 14 amino acids. Between the trimmed V and J ends, which lost 6 bases and 6 bases, there was a span of 14 bases. CDR3 sequence: CASSTLTRPGELFF. CDR3 coding DNA: TGTGCCAGCAGCACCCTTACTAGACCCGGGGAGCTGTTTTTT.

This clonotype has just one count. This sequence joins TRBV7-8 and TRBJ1-5; no clear D. The CDR3 sequence is 11 residues long. V lost 1 base to trimming and J lost 12 bases, with 7 bases between them. CDR1 and CDR2 from the germline V gene are SGHVS and FQNEAQ. CDR3 in amino acids: CASSLGGIQHF. The CDR3 region has the DNA TGTGCCAGCAGCTTAGGAGGGATCCAGCATTTT. The variable domain in full, completed from reference TRBV7-8 and TRBJ1-5, reads GAGVSQSPRYKVAKRGQDVALRCDPISGHVSLFWYQQALGQGPEFLTYFQNEAQLDKSGLPSDRFFAERPEGSVSTLKIQRTQQEDSAVYLCASSLGGIQHFGDGTRLSIL.

V and J are TRBV6-5 and TRBJ1-1; D is uncertain. This CDR3 has 14 amino acids. Germline CDR1 and CDR2: MNHEY and SVGAGI. The V gene lost 7 bases and the J gene lost 1 base, with 13 bases spanning the gap. CDR3 DNA sequence: TGTGCCAGCAATCCTCGTCGAGAGAACACTGAAGCTTTCTTT. Its protein product is CASNPRRENTEAFF.

The J gene is TRBJ2-1, the V gene TRBV7-9; no definite D call. In germline, CDR1 is SEHNR, CDR2 FQNEAQ (reference sequence). Trimming took off 0 bases at V and 12 bases at J, with 12 bases between the two ends. The CDR3 is 13 amino acids. In DNA, the CDR3 is TGTGCCAGCAGCTTAGCGATGGCTTACCGGCAGTTCTTC. Its protein is CASSLAMAYRQFF. Supplemented by reference TRBV7-9 and TRBJ2-1, the full variable domain reads DTGVSQNPRHKITKRGQNVTFRCDPISEHNRLYWYRQTLGQGPEFLTYFQNEAQLEKSRLLSDRFSAERPKGSFSTLEIQRTEQGDSAMYLCASSLAMAYRQFFGPGTRLTVL.